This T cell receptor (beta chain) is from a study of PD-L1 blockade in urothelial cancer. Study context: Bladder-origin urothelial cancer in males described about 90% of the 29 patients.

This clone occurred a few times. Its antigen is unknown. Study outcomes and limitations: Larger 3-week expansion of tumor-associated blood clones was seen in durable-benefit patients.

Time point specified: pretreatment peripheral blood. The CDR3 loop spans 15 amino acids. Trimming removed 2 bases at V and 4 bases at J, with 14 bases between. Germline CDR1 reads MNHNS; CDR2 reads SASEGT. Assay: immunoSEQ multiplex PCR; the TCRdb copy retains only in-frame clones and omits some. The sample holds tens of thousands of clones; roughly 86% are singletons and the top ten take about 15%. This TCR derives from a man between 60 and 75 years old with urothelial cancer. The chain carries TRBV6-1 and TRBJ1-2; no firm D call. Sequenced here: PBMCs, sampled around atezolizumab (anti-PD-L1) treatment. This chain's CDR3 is CASSESLNSGYGYTF. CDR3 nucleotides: TGTGCCAGCAGTGAAAGTTTAAACAGCGGCTATGGCTACACCTTC.